The 9 T cell receptor beta chains presented below share a single source sample, sequenced in a study of PD-1 blockade in classical Hodgkin lymphoma. Every patient was affected by relapse after autologous stem cell transplantation, while exposure to brentuximab vedotin was not uniform. The assay was immunoSEQ multiplex PCR, and TCRdb's table has in-frame clones only and misses some. The sample gives 15,000 or so clones, roughly 60% of which show up once; around 8.3% is in the top ten. Sequencing was performed on peripheral blood mononuclear cells (PBMCs), taken before the second cycle of nivolumab. The receptors here all came from a human donor with classical Hodgkin lymphoma.

The V and J genes are TRBV7-6 and TRBJ2-5, with D uncertain. The end of the DNA fits TRBJ2-7 better, so the J call may be wrong. The CDR3 sequence is 16 residues long. Germline CDR1 SGHVS, CDR2 FNYEAQ. CDR3 sequence reads: CASSLVDPLNSYEQYF. CDR3 bases: TGTGCCAGCAGCCTTGTCGACCCGCTTAACTCCTACGAGCAGTACTTC.

The chain combines TRBV7-9 with TRBJ2-2; 8 nucleotides line up with TRBD2. Germline CDR1 reads SEHNR; CDR2 reads FQNEAQ (reference sequence). The CDR3 runs 14 residues. Here the CDR3 reads CVHQAGGNTGELFF. The CDR3 coding sequence is TGTGTCCACCAGGCGGGAGGTAACACCGGGGAGCTGTTTTTT.

The chain uses TRBV5-6 and TRBJ1-5, with TRBD1 matching over 9 bases. The CDR3 consists of 17 residues. Germline V gene sequence: CDR1 SGHDT, CDR2 YYEEEE. With V trimmed by 4 bases and J by 0 bases, 8 bases remained unmatched. The CDR3 nucleotides read TGTGCCAGCAGCCTGACAGGGGGATACTATAGCAATCAGCCCCAGCATTTT. Amino acid sequence: CASSLTGGYYSNQPQHF.

This clone has just a few counts. The CDR3 spells CASSPHLRENIQYF. CDR3 sequence (DNA): TGTGCCAGCAGCCCCCACCTCCGGGAAAACATTCAGTACTTC. This rearrangement joins TRBV9 to TRBJ2-4; the D is unclear. Trimming cost V 4 bases and J 5 bases, with 13 bases left between them. The CDR3 has 14 residues. Looked up from germline, CDR1 is SGDLS and CDR2 is YYNGEE.

The rearrangement joins TRBV5-6 to TRBJ2-7; D possibly corresponds to TRBD1 (6 bases). Germline lookup yields CDR1 SGHDT and CDR2 YYEEEE. The CDR3 is 15 amino acids. V lost 0 bases, J lost 2 bases, and 12 bases lay in between. Here the CDR3 DNA reads TGTGCCAGCAGCTTGGTAGGGGACACCGCCTACGAGCAGTACTTC. This codes for CASSLVGDTAYEQYF.

J is TRBJ2-7 and V is TRBV9; 9 bases line up with TRBD2. Germline V gene sequence: CDR1 SGDLS, CDR2 YYNGEE. The V segment lost 4 bases and the J segment 3 bases; nucleotides outside the gene matches: 5. The CDR3 totals 14 residues. The CDR3 region has the DNA TGTGCCAGCAGCCGACTAGCGGAAGACTACGAGCAGTACTTC. The encoded protein is CASSRLAEDYEQYF.

The V gene is TRBV6-5, the J gene TRBJ1-6; D unresolved. Deletions cut 0 bases from V and 10 bases from J, with 7 bases between. This CDR3 comprises 13 residues. The germline V gene encodes CDR1 MNHEY and CDR2 SVGAGI. The CDR3 bases are TGTGCCAGCAGTTACTCGAAGGACTCACCCCTCCACTTT. This encodes CASSYSKDSPLHF.

The chain is built from TRBV27 and TRBJ1-3; weak D call: TRBD1 (5 bases). Per germline, CDR1 MNHEY and CDR2 SMNVEV (reference sequence). This CDR3 is 17 amino acids long. V was shortened by 5 bases and J by 0 bases, with 17 bases between the two germline ends. In DNA form, the CDR3 reads TGTGCCAGCAGTCCAAGACCGGGGGGGGACTCTGGAAACACCATATATTTT. Its protein is CASSPRPGGDSGNTIYF.

The chain uses TRBV5-1 and TRBJ2-2; possibly TRBD1 or TRBD2 for D (5 bases each). Trimming stripped 1 base from V and 1 base from J, with 11 bases between. Germline loops: CDR1 SGHRS, CDR2 YFSETQ. The CDR3 spans 16 residues. For the CDR3, the DNA is TGCGCCAGCAGCTTGACCGGGACGGGGAACACCGGGGAGCTGTTTTTT. This encodes CASSLTGTGNTGELFF. Looking up the rest from reference TRBV5-1 and TRBJ2-2 gives the full variable domain: KAGVTQTPRYLIKTRGQQVTLSCSPISGHRSVSWYQQTPGQGLQFLFEYFSETQRNKGNFPGRFSGRQFSNSRSEMNVSTLELGDSALYLCASSLTGTGNTGELFFGEGSRLTVL.